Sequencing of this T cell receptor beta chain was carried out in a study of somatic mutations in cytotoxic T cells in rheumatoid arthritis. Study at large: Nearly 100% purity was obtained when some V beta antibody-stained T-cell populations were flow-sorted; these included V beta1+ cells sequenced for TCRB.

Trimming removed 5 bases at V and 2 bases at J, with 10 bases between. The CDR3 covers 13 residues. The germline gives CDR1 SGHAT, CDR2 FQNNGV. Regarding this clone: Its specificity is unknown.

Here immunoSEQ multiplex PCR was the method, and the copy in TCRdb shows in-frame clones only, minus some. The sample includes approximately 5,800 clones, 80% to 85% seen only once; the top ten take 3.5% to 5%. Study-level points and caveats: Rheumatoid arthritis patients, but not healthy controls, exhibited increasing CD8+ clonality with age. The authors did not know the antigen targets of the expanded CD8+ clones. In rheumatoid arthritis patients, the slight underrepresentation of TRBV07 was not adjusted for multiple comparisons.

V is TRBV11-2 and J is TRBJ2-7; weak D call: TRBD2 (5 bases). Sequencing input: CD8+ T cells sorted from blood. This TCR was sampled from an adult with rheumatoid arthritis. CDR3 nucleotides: TGTGCCAGCAGCCTTGGACTGGCCTACGAGCAGTACTTC. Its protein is CASSLGLAYEQYF.